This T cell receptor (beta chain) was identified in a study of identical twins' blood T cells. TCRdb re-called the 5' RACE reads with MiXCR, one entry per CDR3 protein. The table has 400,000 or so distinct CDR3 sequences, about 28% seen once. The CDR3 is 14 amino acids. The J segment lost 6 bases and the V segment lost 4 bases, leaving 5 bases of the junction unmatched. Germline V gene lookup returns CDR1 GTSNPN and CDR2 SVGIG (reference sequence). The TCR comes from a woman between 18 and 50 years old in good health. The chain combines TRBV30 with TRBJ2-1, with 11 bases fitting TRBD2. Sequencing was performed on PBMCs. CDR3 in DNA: TGTGCCTGGAATCTAGCGGGAGGTCTCAATGAGCAGTTCTTC. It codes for CAWNLAGGLNEQFF.